Here is one TCR beta chain with its context. Its antigen is still unknown. Use of 60 Vbeta and 13 Jbeta primers characterized the PCR. Method: immunoSEQ multiplex PCR; TCRdb's copy keeps in-frame clones and lacks some. Of roughly 190,000 clones in the sample, roughly 74% were seen once. These data originate in a study of cytomegalovirus exposure and HLA in healthy donors. Findings and limits, study-wide: In an earlier analysis, productive rearrangement rates for most beta V segments clustered near 87% or 30%. A later analysis by the authors found several of the most significant clusters apparently linked to common viral pathogens. Reportedly, cytomegalovirus status was diagnosed with high sensitivity and specificity. Reportedly, a later analysis found an Asian-associated ancestry cluster had fewer N-insertions than the approximately 670-donor mean.

Germline V CDR1 and CDR2: SGHNT, YENEEA. The CDR3 spans 12 residues. V lost 3 bases and J lost 11; bases outside the gene matches: 4. The chain combines TRBV11-3 with TRBJ2-5; 9 bases map to TRBD2. The sample taken for sequencing was PBMCs. The sequence was obtained from a woman aged 25 to 39 in good health and CMV-seropositive. The chain's CDR3 is CASSFSLAGQYF. CDR3 coding DNA: TGTGCCAGCAGCTTCTCTCTAGCGGGGCAGTACTTC.